Below, 32 T cell receptor beta chains from the same sample are listed, as sequenced in a study of T cells after yellow fever vaccination. Via MiXCR, TCRdb re-called the 5' RACE reads, giving one row per CDR3 protein. The sample shows tens of thousands of distinct CDR3 sequences, 7.4% of them seen only once. The sequencing here drew on CD8+ T cells sorted from PBMCs, taken 15 days after the yellow fever booster vaccination. Every receptor here comes from a man younger than 40 who received the YFV17D yellow fever vaccine.

This clonotype was counted many times. The chain couples TRBV7-9 to TRBJ1-1; 7 nucleotides match TRBD1. The CDR3 sequence is 13 residues long. The junction had 6 bases not matched to a gene; V was cut back by 5 bases and J by 6 bases. Germline CDR1 and CDR2: SEHNR and FQNEAQ (reference sequence). The CDR3 loop reads CASSQVDRPEAFF. The CDR3 DNA sequence: TGTGCCAGCAGCCAAGTGGACAGGCCTGAAGCTTTCTTT. The full variable domain, rest sourced from reference TRBV7-9 and TRBJ1-1, is DTGVSQNPRHKITKRGQNVTFRCDPISEHNRLYWYRQTLGQGPEFLTYFQNEAQLEKSRLLSDRFSAERPKGSFSTLEIQRTEQGDSAMYLCASSQVDRPEAFFGQGTRLTVV.

In its sample, this clonotype was seen many times. V gene TRBV27 combines with J gene TRBJ2-2; 9 bases fit TRBD2. Unmatched junction bases numbered 3, after V lost 6 bases and J lost 1 base. From germline, CDR1 is MNHEY and CDR2 SMNVEV (reference sequence). The length of the CDR3 is 15 residues. The CDR3 coding sequence is TGTGCCAGCAGGGTACTAGCGGGGAACACCGGGGAGCTGTTTTTT. Translation gives CASRVLAGNTGELFF.

This clonotype was seen ten or more times. This chain links TRBV14 with TRBJ2-2; D gene ambiguous. The CDR3 has 12 amino acids. Germline-derived CDR1 and CDR2 are SGHDN and FVKESK. V shed 4 bases and J shed 7 bases, with 7 bases lying between them. The CDR3 loop is CASSRPIGELFF. The CDR3 DNA follows: TGTGCCAGCAGCCGACCAATCGGGGAGCTGTTTTTT.

There are many counts of this clonotype. The chain carries TRBV29-1 and TRBJ2-7; TRBD1 is a possible D gene (5 bases). This CDR3 region has 15 residues. Looked up from germline, CDR1 is SQVTM and CDR2 is ANQGSEA. V was cut by 0 bases and J by 4 bases, with 16 bases left in between. CDR3 sequence reads: CSVEDGQSLAYEQYF. CDR3 bases: TGCAGCGTTGAAGATGGACAATCTCTTGCTTACGAGCAGTACTTC.

The V gene is TRBV25-1, the J gene TRBJ2-5; D assignment may be TRBD1 or TRBD2 (6 bases each). In germline, CDR1 is MGHDK, CDR2 SYGVNS. This CDR3 is 15 amino acids long. The V and J ends lost 5 bases and 2 bases respectively, with 15 bases between them. The CDR3 coding sequence is TGTGCCAGCAGTAATTACGCGGGACAACAAGAGACCCAGTACTTC. Translated: CASSNYAGQQETQYF.

This clonotype was seen at least ten times. The CDR3 spells CSARDPSLAGVVDTQYF. The CDR3, as DNA: TGCAGTGCTAGAGATCCCTCCTTGGCGGGAGTAGTAGATACGCAGTATTTT. The J gene is TRBJ2-3, the V gene TRBV20-1; 7 positions match TRBD2. The germline V gene has CDR1 DFQATT and CDR2 SNEGSKA (reference sequence). The CDR3 extends over 17 amino acids. V lost 0 bases and J lost 5; bases outside the gene matches: 14.

This clonotype was seen at least ten times. The chain carries TRBV5-1 and TRBJ2-1; 14 bases match TRBD2. V gave up 3 bases and J gave up 5 bases; unmatched junction bases: 4. CDR1 SGHRS and CDR2 YFSETQ come from the germline V gene. The CDR3 is 16 amino acids. In DNA, the CDR3 is TGCGCCAGCAGCTCGGGACTAGCGGGAGTCCACAATGAGCAGTTCTTC. Protein product: CASSSGLAGVHNEQFF.

As for this clonotype: A much larger clonotype is one base distant, so this may be a read error. The rearrangement links TRBV29-1 to TRBJ2-7; D tentatively reads TRBD1 or TRBD2 (5 bases each). Germline assignment: CDR1 SQVTM and CDR2 ANQGSEA. V shed 4 bases and J shed 5 bases, with 12 bases lying between them. The CDR3 loop spans 12 amino acids. CDR3 bases: TGCAGCGTTGTTCGGGGACCCAACGAGCAGTACTTC. Protein: CSVVRGPNEQYF.

Ten or more counts support this clonotype. The CDR3 coding sequence is TGCGCCAGCAGCCAACCAGGGGAGCGAGATACGCAGTATTTT. Its translation: CASSQPGERDTQYF. The chain links TRBV4-1 to TRBJ2-3, with a weak D call TRBD1 (6 bases). CDR1 and CDR2 (germline): MGHRA, YSYEKL. Trimming removed 2 bases from V and 5 bases from J, with 11 bases in between. CDR3 length equals 14 residues.

This clonotype was picked up many times. The gene calls are TRBV7-9 and TRBJ2-3; perhaps TRBD2 as D (5 bases). Germline lookup yields CDR1 SEHNR and CDR2 FQNEAQ (reference sequence). The CDR3 length is 13 residues. V was shortened by 2 bases and J by 6 bases, with 9 bases between the two germline ends. For the CDR3, the DNA is TGTGCCAGCAGCTTACCTACTAGGGATACGCAGTATTTT. It yields the protein CASSLPTRDTQYF.

This clonotype was counted many times. This chain joins TRBV4-3 and TRBJ2-3; 13 bases are a match to TRBD2. From germline, CDR1 is LGHNA and CDR2 YSLEER. Losses at the gene ends were 2 bases for V and 2 bases for J; bases not matched to a gene: 13. The CDR3 covers 20 residues. Here the CDR3 reads CASSQTIGTSGNRDTDTQYF. The CDR3 DNA reads TGCGCCAGCAGCCAAACCATCGGGACTAGCGGGAATAGGGACACAGATACGCAGTATTTT.

Ten or more counts support this clonotype. V gene TRBV7-8 combines with J gene TRBJ2-7, with D perhaps TRBD2 (5 bases). Between the trimmed V and J ends, which lost 7 bases and 6 bases, there was a span of 13 bases. Germline V gene sequence: CDR1 SGHVS, CDR2 FQNEAQ. The CDR3 sequence is 12 residues long. CDR3 amino acids: CASKEGFGEQYF. The CDR3 nucleotides read TGTGCCAGCAAAGAGGGTTTCGGCGAGCAGTACTTC.

This clonotype occurred many times. V and J are TRBV6-5 and TRBJ1-3; no clear D. CDR3 length equals 14 residues. CDR1 and CDR2 (germline): MNHEY, SVGAGI. V lost 5 bases, J lost 8 bases, and 16 bases lay in between. The CDR3 nucleotides are TGTGCCAGCAGTCACAAGGGTTTGTGGGACACCATATATTTT. Protein sequence: CASSHKGLWDTIYF.

This clonotype was detected ten times or more. The chain carries TRBV12-3 or TRBV12-4 and TRBJ2-3; 7 bases fit TRBD1. V lost 1 base, J lost 3 bases, and 4 bases stayed unmatched. The CDR3 extends over 15 amino acids. In DNA, the CDR3 is TGTGCCAGCAGTTTAGAAGACAGGGCGACAGATACGCAGTATTTT. Translating gives CASSLEDRATDTQYF.

This clonotype was seen ten or more times. Here the CDR3 reads CSVDGRTGLVTEAFF. CDR3 coding DNA: TGCAGCGTTGATGGACGGACAGGGTTGGTCACTGAAGCTTTCTTT. This sequence joins TRBV29-1 and TRBJ1-1; 8 nucleotides line up with TRBD1. V shed 3 bases and J 4 bases; nucleotides not matched to a gene: 10. CDR1 SQVTM and CDR2 ANQGSEA come from the germline V gene. This CDR3 is built from 15 residues.

This clonotype was observed many times. The rearrangement uses TRBV6-2 or TRBV6-3 and TRBJ2-1; TRBD2 might be the D (6 bases). Looked up from germline, CDR1 is MNHEY and CDR2 is SVGEGT. Trimming stripped 10 bases from V and 6 bases from J, with 13 bases between. The CDR3 totals 12 residues. In DNA, the CDR3 is TGTGCCACCTGGGGACTTCTCAATGAGCAGTTCTTC. Translating gives CATWGLLNEQFF.

In this sample, this clonotype turned up many times. The V and J genes are TRBV15 and TRBJ2-2; possibly TRBD1 for D (6 bases). CDR1 LNHNV and CDR2 YYDKDF come from the germline V gene (reference sequence). The V end was cut by 3 bases, the J end by 6 bases, with 11 bases between. This CDR3 comprises 14 residues. The CDR3 DNA sequence: TGTGCCACCAGCAGGGATCAGGGGCCCGGGGAGCTGTTTTTT. It is translated as CATSRDQGPGELFF.

This clonotype was recorded many times. This sequence joins TRBV20-1 and TRBJ2-2; D may be TRBD2 (5 bases). The CDR3 runs to 13 residues. The germline gives CDR1 DFQATT, CDR2 SNEGSKA (reference sequence). V lost 2 bases and J 3 bases, leaving 7 bases between the germline ends. This CDR3 is CSARRGDTGELFF. The CDR3 DNA reads TGCAGTGCTAGACGGGGAGACACCGGGGAGCTGTTTTTT.

This clonotype was seen ten or more times. The rearrangement links TRBV24-1 to TRBJ2-2; the match to TRBD2 covers 14 bases. Germline CDR1 reads KGHDR; CDR2 reads SFDVKD. V lost 3 bases to trimming and J lost 6 bases; unmatched junction nucleotides: 8. CDR3 length: 18 amino acids. The CDR3: CATSDLTSGRASAGELFF. Here the CDR3 DNA reads TGTGCCACCAGTGATCTGACTAGCGGGAGGGCCTCGGCCGGGGAGCTGTTTTTT.

This clonotype showed up many times. V is TRBV7-3 and J is TRBJ2-1; 7 nucleotides align to TRBD2. Looked up from germline, CDR1 is SGHTA and CDR2 is FQGTGA. CDR3 length: 15 amino acids. The V gene end was trimmed by 3 bases and the J gene end by 7 bases; junction bases not matched to a gene: 9. In DNA, the CDR3 is TGTGCCAGCAGCTTGGCGGGGGTAGCCCTGAATGAGCAGTTCTTC. Its protein product is CASSLAGVALNEQFF.

This clonotype was detected only a few times. The CDR3 region is CASNLPGQGETFANTGELFF. The CDR3 region has the DNA TGTGCCAGCAACCTCCCGGGGCAGGGGGAGACGTTCGCGAACACCGGGGAGCTGTTTTTT. V usage is TRBV11-2 and J usage is TRBJ2-2; TRBD1 matches at 7 bases. Germline V gives CDR1 SGHAT, CDR2 FQNNGV. Trimming cost V 7 bases and J 0 bases; bases outside gene matches: 20. This CDR3 region has 20 residues.

Many counts were recorded for this clonotype. This rearrangement joins TRBV9 to TRBJ1-1; D is uncertain. This CDR3 spans 15 amino acids. Per germline, CDR1 SGDLS and CDR2 YYNGEE. The V gene lost 0 bases and the J gene lost 6 bases, with 15 bases spanning the gap. As DNA, the CDR3 is TGTGCCAGCAGCGTAGGCGGGAGAGGAGTTTCTGAAGCTTTCTTT. Translation gives CASSVGGRGVSEAFF.

In this sample, this clonotype turned up many times. This sequence joins TRBV29-1 and TRBJ2-7; TRBD1 agrees at 10 bases. This CDR3 is built from 13 residues. The V gene's germline CDR1 is SQVTM and CDR2 ANQGSEA. V gave up 1 base and J gave up 4 bases; unmatched junction bases: 1. CDR3 bases: TGCAGCGTTGAAGGGACAGGGGGTTACGAGCAGTACTTC. This codes for CSVEGTGGYEQYF.

This clonotype was found many times. The chain employs TRBV5-4 and TRBJ2-1; the match to TRBD2 covers 7 bases. CDR1 SGHNT and CDR2 YYREEE come from the germline V gene (reference sequence). V gave up 4 bases and J gave up 13 bases; unmatched junction bases: 17. The CDR3 loop spans 15 amino acids. This CDR3 reads CASSVDGFEAGDQFF. In nucleotides, the CDR3 is TGTGCCAGCAGCGTCGATGGGTTCGAGGCGGGGGATCAGTTCTTC.

This clonotype has a count of ten or more. The rearrangement uses TRBV12-3 or TRBV12-4 and TRBJ2-3; D is perhaps TRBD1 (6 bases). V lost 10 bases and J lost 4, with 15 bases in between. CDR3 length equals 13 residues. The CDR3 coding sequence is TGTGCCACCTCGGTCAGGGGCGCAGATACGCAGTATTTT. Translation: CATSVRGADTQYF.

At least ten counts were recorded for this clonotype. The V call is TRBV27, the J call TRBJ2-7; D may be TRBD2 (5 bases). This CDR3 is 15 amino acids long. V lost 0 bases to trimming and J lost 2 bases, with 11 bases between them. Germline V gene sequence: CDR1 MNHEY, CDR2 SMNVEV (reference sequence). CDR3 sequence: CASSLSGSPPYEQYF. CDR3 nucleotides: TGTGCCAGCAGTTTATCAGGGAGTCCCCCCTACGAGCAGTACTTC.

As concerns this clonotype: Being one base from a much bigger clone, this may be a read error. V and J are TRBV12-3 or TRBV12-4 and TRBJ2-7; possible D gene TRBD1, 5 bases. Trimming removed 1 base at V and 8 bases at J, with 12 bases between. The CDR3 loop spans 13 amino acids. The CDR3 spells CASSLVGQYKQYF. In nucleotides, the CDR3 is TGTGCCAGCAGTTTAGTGGGGCAGTACAAGCAGTACTTC.

Ten or more counts support this clonotype. This chain links TRBV27 with TRBJ2-7; D possibly corresponds to TRBD2 (5 bases). This CDR3 is built from 15 residues. Between the trimmed V and J ends, which lost 0 bases and 2 bases, there was a span of 11 bases. Germline V gene sequence: CDR1 MNHEY, CDR2 SMNVEV (reference sequence). DNA of the CDR3: TGTGCCAGCAGTTTATCCAGCGGATCACCCTACGAGCAGTACTTC. This encodes CASSLSSGSPYEQYF.

This clonotype was detected ten times or more. V gene TRBV5-1 combines with J gene TRBJ2-1; D is possibly TRBD1 (6 bases). V lost 2 bases and J lost 4, with 10 bases in between. Germline CDR1 is SGHRS and CDR2 is YFSETQ. The CDR3 loop spans 14 amino acids. In nucleotides, the CDR3 is TGCGCCAGCAGCTTTGGGACATTATACAATGAGCAGTTCTTC. Encoded protein: CASSFGTLYNEQFF.

This clonotype was detected ten times or more. The CDR3 bases are TGTGCCACCAGCCCTACACGGGACACAGCCTACAATGAGCAGTTCTTC. Its translation: CATSPTRDTAYNEQFF. The chain carries TRBV15 and TRBJ2-1; TRBD1 is a possible D gene (6 bases). Looked up from germline, CDR1 is LNHNV and CDR2 is YYDKDF (reference sequence). This CDR3 comprises 16 residues. V was cut by 5 bases and J by 2 bases, with 16 bases left in between.

In this sample, this clonotype turned up a few times. This may stem from a read error, because a much larger clone lies one nucleotide away. The J gene is TRBJ1-1, the V gene TRBV10-3; no reliable D call. The CDR3 is 13 amino acids. With 3 bases removed from V and 5 bases from J, the gap between germline ends came to 10 bases. Germline values: CDR1 ENHRY, CDR2 SYGVKD. CDR3 nucleotide sequence: TGTGCCATCAGTGACAGGACGGAGACTGAAGCTTTCTTT. Protein product: CAISDRTETEAFF.

The sample holds many counts of this clonotype. The chain joins TRBV5-1 to TRBJ2-1; D gene ambiguous. The CDR3 covers 13 residues. Germline assignment: CDR1 SGHRS and CDR2 YFSETQ. V was clipped by 0 bases and J by 6 bases, with 7 bases between them. The CDR3 DNA reads as TGCGCCAGCAGCTTGGCCCCGTCCAATGAGCAGTTCTTC. The encoded protein is CASSLAPSNEQFF.